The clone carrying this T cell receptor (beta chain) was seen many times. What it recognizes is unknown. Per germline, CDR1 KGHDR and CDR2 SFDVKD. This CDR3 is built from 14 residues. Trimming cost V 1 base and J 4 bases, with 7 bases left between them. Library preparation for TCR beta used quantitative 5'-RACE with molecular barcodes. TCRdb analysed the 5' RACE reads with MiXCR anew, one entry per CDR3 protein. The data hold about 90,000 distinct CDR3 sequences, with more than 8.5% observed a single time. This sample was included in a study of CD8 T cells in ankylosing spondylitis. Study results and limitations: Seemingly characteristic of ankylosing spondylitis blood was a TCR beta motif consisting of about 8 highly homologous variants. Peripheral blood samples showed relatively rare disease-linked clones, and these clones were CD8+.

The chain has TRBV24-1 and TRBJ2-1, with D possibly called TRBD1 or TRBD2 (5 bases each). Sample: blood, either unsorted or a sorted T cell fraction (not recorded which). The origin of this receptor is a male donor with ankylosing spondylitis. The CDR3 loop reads CATSDFGGYNEQFF. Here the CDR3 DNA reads TGTGCCACCAGTGATTTTGGGGGTTACAATGAGCAGTTCTTC.